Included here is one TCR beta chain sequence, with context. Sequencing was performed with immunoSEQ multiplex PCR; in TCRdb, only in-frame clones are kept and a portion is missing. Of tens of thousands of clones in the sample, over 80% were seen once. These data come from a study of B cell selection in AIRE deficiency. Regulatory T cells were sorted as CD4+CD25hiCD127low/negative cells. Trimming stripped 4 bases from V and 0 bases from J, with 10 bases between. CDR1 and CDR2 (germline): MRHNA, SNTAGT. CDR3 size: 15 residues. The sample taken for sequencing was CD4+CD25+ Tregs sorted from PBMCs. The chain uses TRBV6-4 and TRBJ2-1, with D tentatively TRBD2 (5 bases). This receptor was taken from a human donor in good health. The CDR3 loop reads CASSAERSSYNEQFF. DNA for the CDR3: TGTGCCAGCAGTGCCGAGCGGAGCTCCTACAATGAGCAGTTCTTC.